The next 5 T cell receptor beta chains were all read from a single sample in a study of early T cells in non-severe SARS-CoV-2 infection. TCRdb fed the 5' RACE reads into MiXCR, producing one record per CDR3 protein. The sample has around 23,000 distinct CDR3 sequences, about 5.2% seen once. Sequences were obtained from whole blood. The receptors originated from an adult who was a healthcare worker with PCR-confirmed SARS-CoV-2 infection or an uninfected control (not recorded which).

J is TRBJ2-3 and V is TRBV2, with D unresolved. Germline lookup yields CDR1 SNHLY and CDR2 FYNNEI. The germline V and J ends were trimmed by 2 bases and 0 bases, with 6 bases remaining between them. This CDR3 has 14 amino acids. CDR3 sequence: CASSELDSTDTQYF. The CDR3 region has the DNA TGTGCCAGCAGTGAACTGGACAGCACAGATACGCAGTATTTT. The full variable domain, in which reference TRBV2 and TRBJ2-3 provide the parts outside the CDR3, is EPEVTQTPSHQVTQMGQEVILRCVPISNHLYFYWYRQILGQKVEFLVSFYNNEISEKSEIFDDQFSVERPDGSNFTLKIRSTKLEDSAMYFCASSELDSTDTQYFGPGTRLTVL.

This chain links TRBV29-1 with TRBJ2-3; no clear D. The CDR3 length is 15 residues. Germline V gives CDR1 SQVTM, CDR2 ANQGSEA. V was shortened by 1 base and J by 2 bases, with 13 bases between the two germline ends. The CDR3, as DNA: TGCAGCGTTGAAGCCAGACTGATACACACAGATACGCAGTATTTT. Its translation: CSVEARLIHTDTQYF.

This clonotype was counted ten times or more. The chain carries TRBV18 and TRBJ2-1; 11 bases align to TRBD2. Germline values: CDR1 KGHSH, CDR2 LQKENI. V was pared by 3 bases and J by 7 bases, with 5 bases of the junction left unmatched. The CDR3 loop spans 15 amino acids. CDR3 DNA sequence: TGTGCCAGCTCACCTTTAGCGGGAGGGCCGAATGAGCAGTTCTTC. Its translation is CASSPLAGGPNEQFF.

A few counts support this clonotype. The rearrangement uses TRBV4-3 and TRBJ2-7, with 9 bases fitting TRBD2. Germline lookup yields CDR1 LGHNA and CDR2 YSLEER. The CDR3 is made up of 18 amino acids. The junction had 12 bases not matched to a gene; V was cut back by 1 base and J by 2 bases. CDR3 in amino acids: CASSQAIPGLAGTYEQYF. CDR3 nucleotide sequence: TGCGCCAGCAGCCAAGCAATCCCGGGGCTAGCGGGGACCTACGAGCAGTACTTC.

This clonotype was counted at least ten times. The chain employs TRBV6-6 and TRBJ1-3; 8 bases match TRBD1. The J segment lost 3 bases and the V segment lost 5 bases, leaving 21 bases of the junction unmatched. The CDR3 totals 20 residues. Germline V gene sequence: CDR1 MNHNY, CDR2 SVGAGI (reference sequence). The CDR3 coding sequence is TGTGCCAGCAGTGCAATTCCCGGGACAGGTCGGGACCTCCTTGGAAACACCATATATTTT. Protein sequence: CASSAIPGTGRDLLGNTIYF.